The text below deals with one TCR beta chain. Its antigen is not known. This specimen comes from a study of cytomegalovirus exposure and HLA in healthy donors. About the research overall: Roughly 180 million T cells yielded roughly 100 million unique TCR beta sequences, as an earlier analysis found. The Caucasian-associated ancestry cluster contained more than 75% of the roughly 390 genotyped donors.

The PCR employed 60 Vbeta primers together with 13 Jbeta primers. Using immunoSEQ multiplex PCR, the repertoire was profiled, and TCRdb retains in-frame clones only, with some absent. Of approximately 130,000 clones in the sample, 65% to 90% were seen once. The study's findings and limits: TCR association rates varied by HLA locus in a later analysis, with DRB1 highest and HLA-C lowest. Within an earlier analysis, most TCR beta V segments proved productive either about 87% or about 30% of the time.

Germline lookup yields CDR1 SGHVS and CDR2 FNYEAQ. CDR3 length: 14 amino acids. The V end lost 5 bases, the J end lost 10 bases, and 18 bases lay between the germline ends. The TCR comes from a girl aged 2 to 9 in good health and CMV-seronegative. The gene calls are TRBV7-6 and TRBJ2-1, with D unresolved. Material: PBMCs. CDR3 residues: CASSAHFSFREQFF. CDR3 DNA sequence: TGTGCCAGCAGCGCCCACTTTAGCTTCAGAGAGCAGTTCTTC.